The 19 T cell receptor beta chains reported below all come from one sample, sequenced in a study of blood T cell repertoires in COVID-19. Produced via immunoSEQ multiplex PCR; TCRdb's table is partial and in-frame only. The data contain about 350,000 clones, more than 75% of them singletons. Material: peripheral blood. Every receptor here comes from a woman in her late teens or twenties who had recovered from COVID-19.

This clone is a singleton in its sample. The V call is TRBV19, the J call TRBJ1-2; 10 bases line up with TRBD1. The CDR3 is 14 amino acids. Germline V gives CDR1 LNHDA, CDR2 SQIVND (reference sequence). V lost 5 bases to trimming and J lost 7 bases; unmatched junction nucleotides: 7. This chain's CDR3 is CASSYRQGAGGYTF. CDR3 nucleotides: TGTGCCAGTAGTTATAGACAGGGGGCGGGTGGCTACACCTTC.

The chain employs TRBV7-9 and TRBJ2-5; 13 bases are a match to TRBD2. CDR1 and CDR2 (germline): SEHNR, FQNEAQ (reference sequence). The J segment lost 3 bases and the V segment lost 4 bases, leaving 2 bases of the junction unmatched. The CDR3 runs to 15 residues. This CDR3 is CASSSGLAGKETQYF. The CDR3 DNA reads as TGTGCCAGCAGCTCGGGACTAGCGGGGAAAGAGACCCAGTACTTC.

V and J are TRBV7-9 and TRBJ1-2; D may be TRBD1 (6 bases). CDR1 is SEHNR and CDR2 is FQNEAQ in the germline V gene (reference sequence). The CDR3 has 14 amino acids. Trimming removed 4 bases from V and 7 bases from J, with 16 bases in between. This CDR3 reads CASSWDTRGGGYTF. The DNA for the CDR3 is TGTGCCAGCAGCTGGGACACCCGTGGTGGTGGCTACACCTTC.

This clone was recorded many times. The V call is TRBV6-4, the J call TRBJ2-2, with D perhaps matching TRBD2 (5 bases). The CDR3 totals 13 residues. Germline V gene lookup returns CDR1 MRHNA and CDR2 SNTAGT. Trimming pared 5 bases from V and 1 base from J, leaving 5 bases between. The CDR3 reads CASSSGNTGELFF. The DNA for the CDR3 is TGTGCCAGCAGTAGCGGGAACACCGGGGAGCTGTTTTTT.

The rearrangement uses TRBV4-1 and TRBJ1-6; D is uncertain. Trimming shortened V by 4 bases and J by 8 bases, and 9 bases separated the two germline ends. This CDR3 comprises 13 residues. Germline V CDR1 and CDR2: MGHRA, YSYEKL. CDR3 in DNA: TGCGCCAGCAGCCGCCGGAGTTATTCACCCCTCCACTTT. Protein: CASSRRSYSPLHF.

The rearrangement links TRBV18 to TRBJ1-3; 8 positions agree with TRBD1. CDR1 and CDR2 (germline): KGHSH, LQKENI. With 4 bases clipped from V and 2 bases from J, the junction kept 4 bases outside the gene matches. The CDR3 totals 15 residues. CDR3 amino acids: CASSRSDRAGNTIYF. The CDR3 nucleotides are TGTGCCAGCTCACGATCGGACAGGGCTGGAAACACCATATATTTT.

This chain links TRBV19 with TRBJ2-2; TRBD2 aligns across 10 bases. The length of the CDR3 is 15 residues. Germline CDR1 is LNHDA and CDR2 is SQIVND (reference sequence). V gave up 3 bases and J gave up 7 bases; unmatched junction bases: 5. The CDR3 DNA sequence: TGTGCCAGTAGTATGTCTAGCGGGAGATACGGGGAGCTGTTTTTT. Translation: CASSMSSGRYGELFF.

In this sample, this clone turned up once. J is TRBJ2-7 and V is TRBV11-3; tentative D call: TRBD1 (6 bases). The ends were cut back, 0 bases at V and 3 bases at J, with 9 bases in the middle. This CDR3 is 14 amino acids long. Germline loops: CDR1 SGHNT, CDR2 YENEEA. The CDR3 sequence is CASSLEGHLYEQYV. CDR3 DNA sequence: TGTGCCAGCAGCTTAGAGGGACACCTCTACGAGCAGTACGTC.

Here the CDR3 reads CASSIPYMAGVGGQPQHF. CDR3 in DNA: TGTGCCAGTAGTATACCGTATATGGCAGGGGTCGGAGGTCAGCCCCAGCATTTT. J is TRBJ1-5 and V is TRBV19; possibly TRBD1 for D (6 bases). The CDR3 spans 18 residues. V was pared by 2 bases and J by 6 bases, with 23 bases between. CDR1 is LNHDA and CDR2 is SQIVND in the germline V gene (reference sequence).

V and J are TRBV11-2 and TRBJ1-1; 8 bases agree with TRBD1. The CDR3 is made up of 16 amino acids. J lost 0 bases, V lost 1 base, and 4 bases had no gene match. Germline CDR1 is SGHAT and CDR2 is FQNNGV. CDR3 sequence: CASSLGRGRMNTEAFF. The DNA of the CDR3 is TGTGCCAGCAGCTTAGGCAGGGGGCGTATGAACACTGAAGCTTTCTTT.

This chain uses TRBV18 with TRBJ1-3; 7 bases line up with TRBD1. This CDR3 region has 15 residues. V gave up 1 base and J gave up 4 bases; unmatched junction bases: 4. Germline V lookup: CDR1 KGHSH, CDR2 LQKENI. CDR3 residues: CASSPLTGSGNTIYF. CDR3 coding DNA: TGTGCCAGCTCACCACTGACAGGGAGCGGAAACACCATATATTTT.

This sequence joins TRBV27 and TRBJ1-2, with D possibly TRBD1 on 5 matching bases. V gave up 7 bases and J gave up 3 bases, with 18 bases separating them. There are 15 residues in the CDR3. Per the germline V gene, CDR1 is MNHEY and CDR2 is SMNVEV (reference sequence). The CDR3 coding sequence is TGTGCCAGCACCTCTTTCTCCAGGGTGGACTATGGCTACACCTTC. Amino acids: CASTSFSRVDYGYTF.

The chain recombines TRBV6-5 with TRBJ1-1; no firm D call. The CDR3 consists of 13 residues. Germline assignment: CDR1 MNHEY and CDR2 SVGAGI. Trimming cost V 9 bases and J 0 bases, with 11 bases left between them. CDR3 amino acids: CASLNSMNTEAFF. CDR3 nucleotide sequence: TGTGCCAGTCTAAATTCGATGAACACTGAAGCTTTCTTT.

The chain carries TRBV7-9 and TRBJ2-2; 13 bases line up with TRBD2. The CDR3 runs 16 residues. Per germline, CDR1 SEHNR and CDR2 FQNEAQ (reference sequence). With V trimmed by 4 bases and J by 6 bases, 5 bases remained unmatched. This chain's CDR3 is CASSSTSGRSAGELFF. For the CDR3, the DNA is TGTGCCAGCAGCTCGACTAGCGGGAGGTCGGCCGGGGAGCTGTTTTTT.

The genes are TRBV28 and TRBJ1-2; D might be TRBD1 (5 bases). The ends were cut back, 7 bases at V and 8 bases at J, with 17 bases in the middle. The CDR3 spans 13 residues. Germline V CDR1 and CDR2: MDHEN, SYDVKM. This CDR3 reads CASTFTTGGGYTF. The CDR3 coding sequence is TGTGCCAGCACCTTTACGACCGGGGGGGGCTACACCTTC.

This clone appeared once. The chain is built from TRBV27 and TRBJ2-7, with D perhaps TRBD2 (6 bases). This CDR3 is built from 13 residues. The V gene lost 8 bases and the J gene lost 9 bases, with 20 bases spanning the gap. Germline-derived CDR1 and CDR2 are MNHEY and SMNVEV (reference sequence). CDR3 in amino acids: CASGYMTSAVQYV. The DNA for the CDR3 is TGTGCCAGCGGCTACATGACTAGTGCGGTGCAGTACGTC.

This clone was seen just once. This rearrangement joins TRBV3-1 (or the pseudogene TRBV3-2) to TRBJ2-1; 12 bases match TRBD2. The germline CDR1 and CDR2 sequences are LGHDT and YNNKEL (reference sequence). The junction had 7 bases not matched to a gene; V was cut back by 4 bases and J by 6 bases. CDR3 size: 16 residues. The CDR3 bases are TGTGCCAGCAGCCCGCCACTAGCGGGAGGTTTCAATGAGCAGTTCTTC. It codes for CASSPPLAGGFNEQFF.

The chain employs TRBV9 and TRBJ2-1; TRBD1 aligns across 7 bases. This CDR3 has 15 amino acids. The J segment lost 4 bases and the V segment lost 3 bases, leaving 7 bases of the junction unmatched. Germline CDR1 and CDR2: SGDLS and YYNGEE. The DNA for the CDR3 is TGTGCCAGCAGCGCCACCGGGACAGAGTACAATGAGCAGTTCTTC. This codes for CASSATGTEYNEQFF.

In DNA, the CDR3 is TGTGCCAGTAGTTCGAACAGGGGGGTGAACACTGAAGCTTTCTTT. This translates into CASSSNRGVNTEAFF. The chain combines TRBV19 with TRBJ1-1; TRBD1 matches at 8 bases. V lost 5 bases, J lost 0 bases, and 5 bases stayed unmatched. This CDR3 spans 15 amino acids. Germline values: CDR1 LNHDA, CDR2 SQIVND (reference sequence).